The rows below give T cell receptor beta chains drawn from one sample of a study of identifying expanded T cells in peripheral blood. Repertoires were generated with immunoSEQ multiplex PCR, while TCRdb's copy carries only in-frame clones and drops some. The data hold around 95,000 clones, with 88% observed a single time. Sequencing was carried out using blood. Every receptor here comes from a person aged 18 to 70 in good health. The conserved cysteine and the conserved F or W are not part of the CDR3 here. The order of the fields is V gene, CDR3 length, clone size, CDR3 protein. For some rows the clone size is stated as once, few or many, or as a class when expanded; others skip it.

v_call: TRBV5-1
cdr3_length: 13
clone_size: -
cdr3_aa: ASSFDRGAGNTIY

v_call: TRBV19
cdr3_length: 12
clone_size: -
cdr3_aa: ASSRTGSSDEQY

v_call: TRBV7-9
cdr3_length: 12
clone_size: -
cdr3_aa: ASSQIGGTYEQY

v_call: TRBV7-8
cdr3_length: 11
clone_size: -
cdr3_aa: ASTMTEYNEQF

v_call: TRBV7-9
cdr3_length: 13
clone_size: -
cdr3_aa: ASSSGQASTDTQY

v_call: TRBV11-3
cdr3_length: 12
clone_size: -
cdr3_aa: ASNIRGPNTEAF

v_call: TRBV5-6
cdr3_length: 14
clone_size: -
cdr3_aa: ASSSMTGAHSQPQH

v_call: TRBV5-1
cdr3_length: 12
clone_size: -
cdr3_aa: ASSLGHFTGELF

v_call: TRBV2
cdr3_length: 11
clone_size: -
cdr3_aa: ASSEPAIQRLH

v_call: TRBV6-5
cdr3_length: 12
clone_size: -
cdr3_aa: ASRVEQINEKLF

v_call: TRBV28
cdr3_length: 16
clone_size: -
cdr3_aa: ASSDVTIGLAALYEQY

v_call: TRBV15
cdr3_length: 12
clone_size: once
cdr3_aa: ATSRGGSSYEQY

v_call: TRBV6-1
cdr3_length: 12
clone_size: -
cdr3_aa: ASSGAGAGETQY

v_call: TRBV5-4
cdr3_length: 14
clone_size: once
cdr3_aa: ASSPEGQGGAGEQY

v_call: TRBV18
cdr3_length: 15
clone_size: -
cdr3_aa: ASSPRGPGQGSTEAF

v_call: TRBV7-9
cdr3_length: 14
clone_size: -
cdr3_aa: ASSFGGQAGIEKLF

v_call: TRBV6-1
cdr3_length: 11
clone_size: -
cdr3_aa: ASSEGTGGGAF

v_call: TRBV6-1
cdr3_length: 11
clone_size: -
cdr3_aa: ASIPRGSYGYT

v_call: TRBV6-1
cdr3_length: 10
clone_size: few
cdr3_aa: ASSRPNQPQH

v_call: TRBV5-1
cdr3_length: 13
clone_size: -
cdr3_aa: ASSLEGQGWAGYT

v_call: TRBV7-2
cdr3_length: 12
clone_size: -
cdr3_aa: ASSRDGTNQPQH

v_call: TRBV19
cdr3_length: 13
clone_size: -
cdr3_aa: ASSNWEEEIYGYT

v_call: TRBV5-6
cdr3_length: 13
clone_size: -
cdr3_aa: ASSLVDRENEKLF

v_call: TRBV2
cdr3_length: 10
clone_size: -
cdr3_aa: ASRVGGYEQY

v_call: TRBV6-1
cdr3_length: 12
clone_size: -
cdr3_aa: ASSEGGFSYEQY

v_call: TRBV30
cdr3_length: 9
clone_size: -
cdr3_aa: AWSVGEGYT

v_call: TRBV9
cdr3_length: 13
clone_size: -
cdr3_aa: ASSVEGQGGYGYT

v_call: TRBV5-4
cdr3_length: 15
clone_size: -
cdr3_aa: ASSVTSGGFSTDTQY

v_call: TRBV10-1
cdr3_length: 15
clone_size: once
cdr3_aa: ASSEAGMEGAKNIQY

v_call: TRBV20-1
cdr3_length: 9
clone_size: -
cdr3_aa: SVGRQETQY

v_call: TRBV7-2
cdr3_length: 11
clone_size: -
cdr3_aa: ASRTLTGTEQY

v_call: TRBV7-7
cdr3_length: 13
clone_size: -
cdr3_aa: ASSLVHGSTDTQY

v_call: TRBV5-1
cdr3_length: 13
clone_size: -
cdr3_aa: ASNRSGKERAEAF

v_call: TRBV5-5
cdr3_length: 12
clone_size: -
cdr3_aa: ASITTEDYYGYT

v_call: TRBV25-1
cdr3_length: 14
clone_size: few
cdr3_aa: ASSGTSGTTTYEQY

v_call: TRBV27
cdr3_length: 16
clone_size: -
cdr3_aa: ASSPQGAGPGSNQPQH

v_call: TRBV7-9
cdr3_length: 14
clone_size: -
cdr3_aa: ASSPGTSGGADTQY

v_call: TRBV5-1
cdr3_length: 13
clone_size: few
cdr3_aa: ASSQTLDRNEKLF

v_call: TRBV19
cdr3_length: 12
clone_size: -
cdr3_aa: ASSGGRVGSPLH

v_call: TRBV19
cdr3_length: 12
clone_size: once
cdr3_aa: ASSLISGANVLT

v_call: TRBV5-4
cdr3_length: 14
clone_size: -
cdr3_aa: ASSPTGHEPNDGYT

v_call: TRBV19
cdr3_length: 14
clone_size: -
cdr3_aa: ASSIEPGARGEKLF